A single sample is the source of the 26 T cell receptor beta chains below, sequenced in a study of blood T cell repertoires in COVID-19. The table came from immunoSEQ multiplex PCR; TCRdb's copy has only in-frame clones and leaves some out. This sample has some 49,000 clones, with around 81% found just once. Sequencing was carried out using peripheral blood. These TCRs come from an elderly woman with COVID-19, enrolled during active disease.

This chain connects TRBV7-2 to TRBJ1-2, with D possibly being TRBD1 (6 bases). The CDR3 contains 15 residues. Germline lookup yields CDR1 SGHTA and CDR2 FQGNSA. Between the trimmed V and J ends, which lost 2 bases and 0 bases, there was a span of 10 bases. The CDR3 spells CASSLNRDTNYGYTF. The CDR3 region has the DNA TGTGCCAGCAGCTTAAATCGGGACACTAACTATGGCTACACCTTC.

This clone was detected once. This sequence joins TRBV5-4 and TRBJ2-7, with 7 bases aligning to TRBD2. J lost 0 bases, V lost 0 bases, and 9 bases had no gene match. This CDR3 is 17 amino acids long. The germline V gene encodes CDR1 SGHNT and CDR2 YYREEE (reference sequence). Here the CDR3 DNA reads TGTGCCAGCAGCTTGGCCCTCGTGGGAGGGGCCTCCTACGAGCAGTACTTC. This codes for CASSLALVGGASYEQYF.

V is TRBV7-9 and J is TRBJ2-7, with 10 bases matching TRBD1. V dropped 5 bases and J dropped 2; count of bases not matched to a gene: 6. CDR1 and CDR2 from the germline V gene are SEHNR and FQNEAQ (reference sequence). This CDR3 has 15 residues. The CDR3 DNA follows: TGTGCCAGCAGCCAAGGACAGGGGGACACCTACGAGCAGTACTTC. Translated: CASSQGQGDTYEQYF.

The chain joins TRBV28 to TRBJ2-1, with TRBD2 identical over 8 bases. V shed 5 bases, J shed 7 bases, and the junction held 16 bases outside the gene matches. This CDR3 region has 17 residues. The germline gives CDR1 MDHEN, CDR2 SYDVKM. The CDR3 loop is CASSPRGAGLLKNEQFF. The CDR3 DNA reads as TGTGCCAGCAGTCCGCGGGGGGCGGGCCTTTTGAAAAATGAGCAGTTCTTC.

Concerning this clone itself: A read error may account for a junction end that differs from germline. The chain combines TRBV7-7 with TRBJ2-3; 12 bases are shared with TRBD2. The CDR3 loop spans 16 amino acids. Germline V gene data show CDR1 as SSHAT and CDR2 as FNYEAQ (reference sequence). CDR3 coding DNA: TGTGCTAGCAGCCCTCTAGCGGGAGGGAGCACAGATACGCAGTATTTT. It codes for CASSPLAGGSTDTQYF. Full variable domain (missing parts from reference TRBV7-7 and TRBJ2-3): GAGVSQSPRYKVTKRGQDVTLRCDPISSHATLYWYQQALGQGPEFLTYFNYEAQPDKSGLPSDRFSAERPEGSISTLTIQRTEQRDSAMYRCASSPLAGGSTDTQYFGPGTRLTVL.

This sequence joins TRBV3-1 (or the pseudogene TRBV3-2) and TRBJ2-7; TRBD2 is a possible D gene (6 bases). CDR1 and CDR2 from the germline V gene are LGHDT and YNNKEL (reference sequence). The CDR3 sequence is 16 residues long. V was pared by 2 bases and J by 1 base, with 15 bases between. For the CDR3, the DNA is TGTGCCAGCAGCCAACCTCTCGTCGGGGGATCCTACGAGCAGTACTTC. It is translated as CASSQPLVGGSYEQYF.

The V call is TRBV6-4, the J call TRBJ2-1, with D possibly being TRBD2 (5 bases). CDR3 length equals 15 residues. The ends were cut back, 2 bases at V and 9 bases at J, with 17 bases in the middle. The germline V gene encodes CDR1 MRHNA and CDR2 SNTAGT. Here the CDR3 DNA reads TGTGCCAGCAGTGACGAAAAGCTAGTAGGGAGTGAGCAGTTCTTC. Its translation is CASSDEKLVGSEQFF.

This chain joins TRBV24-1 and TRBJ2-1; the match to TRBD1 covers 7 bases. Germline V gene lookup returns CDR1 KGHDR and CDR2 SFDVKD. V lost 3 bases to trimming and J lost 0 bases; unmatched junction nucleotides: 4. The CDR3 is 16 amino acids. This CDR3 reads CATSDTTGVSYNEQFF. The CDR3 nucleotides are TGTGCCACCAGTGATACCACAGGGGTCTCCTACAATGAGCAGTTCTTC.

This clone was recorded only once. The chain recombines TRBV10-3 with TRBJ2-7; D is uncertain. The CDR3 has 14 amino acids. Germline V gene data show CDR1 as ENHRY and CDR2 as SYGVKD. Trimming stripped 2 bases from V and 1 base from J, with 9 bases between. CDR3 in amino acids: CAISESSLSYEQYF. The CDR3 DNA follows: TGTGCCATCAGTGAGAGTAGCTTATCCTACGAGCAGTACTTC.

The CDR3 DNA is TGTGCCAGCAGCGGGACTAGCGGGATTGAGCAGTTCTTC. As protein: CASSGTSGIEQFF. V is TRBV7-3 and J is TRBJ2-1; 13 positions agree with TRBD2. V was pared by 5 bases and J by 9 bases, with 1 base of the junction left unmatched. Per the germline V gene, CDR1 is SGHTA and CDR2 is FQGTGA. The CDR3 runs to 13 residues.

V is TRBV5-1 and J is TRBJ2-2; 12 bases line up with TRBD2. Germline V gene data show CDR1 as SGHRS and CDR2 as YFSETQ. This CDR3 is 16 amino acids long. The junction had 4 bases not matched to a gene; V was cut back by 3 bases and J by 4 bases. CDR3 bases: TGCGCCAGCAGCTCTAGCGGGAGGGCCCGCACCGGGGAGCTGTTTTTT. It is translated as CASSSSGRARTGELFF.

In this sample, this clone turned up once. V usage is TRBV4-1 and J usage is TRBJ2-2; 8 nucleotides match TRBD2. Germline V gene data show CDR1 as MGHRA and CDR2 as YSYEKL. The CDR3 extends over 16 amino acids. V was clipped by 2 bases and J by 3 bases; unmatched bases: 5. CDR3 amino acids: CASSQRGGLDTGELFF. The CDR3 nucleotides read TGCGCCAGCAGCCAACGGGGGGGGTTAGACACCGGGGAGCTGTTTTTT.

J is TRBJ2-5 and V is TRBV2; 7 bases align to TRBD1. The trim removed 8 bases at V and 5 bases at J, leaving 8 bases unmatched. The germline gives CDR1 SNHLY, CDR2 FYNNEI. The length of the CDR3 is 13 residues. The CDR3 coding sequence is TGTGCCAGCGATCGGGACAGACGTGAGACCCAGTACTTC. This gives the protein CASDRDRRETQYF. Based on the CDR3 plus reference TRBV2 and TRBJ2-5, the full variable domain is EPEVTQTPSHQVTQMGQEVILRCVPISNHLYFYWYRQILGQKVEFLVSFYNNEISEKSEIFDDQFSVERPDGSNFTLKIRSTKLEDSAMYFCASDRDRRETQYFGPGTRLLVL.

This chain links TRBV28 with TRBJ2-2; D remains ambiguous. Trimming removed 0 bases at V and 2 bases at J, with 4 bases between. The CDR3 spans 14 residues. CDR1 and CDR2 (germline): MDHEN, SYDVKM. The CDR3 sequence: CASSLWTNTGELFF. The CDR3 coding sequence is TGTGCCAGCAGTTTATGGACTAACACCGGGGAGCTGTTTTTT.

CDR3 in amino acids: CAWSRGAEAYEQYF. DNA for the CDR3: TGTGCCTGGAGTCGAGGAGCGGAGGCCTACGAGCAGTACTTC. This chain uses TRBV30 with TRBJ2-7, with D possibly TRBD2 on 5 matching bases. Germline CDR1 and CDR2: GTSNPN and SVGIG (reference sequence). CDR3 length equals 14 residues. The V gene lost 2 bases and the J gene lost 2 bases, with 13 bases spanning the gap.

V is TRBV9 and J is TRBJ2-7, with D perhaps matching TRBD1 (6 bases). The CDR3 length is 14 residues. Trimming pared 4 bases from V and 2 bases from J, leaving 13 bases between. Germline CDR1 SGDLS, CDR2 YYNGEE. The chain's CDR3 is CASSPGQGTYEQYF. In DNA, the CDR3 is TGTGCCAGCAGCCCCGGTCAGGGGACCTACGAGCAGTACTTC.

V and J are TRBV6-5 and TRBJ1-3; 7 nucleotides line up with TRBD1. CDR1 and CDR2 from the germline V gene are MNHEY and SVGAGI. V lost 6 bases to trimming and J lost 0 bases; unmatched junction nucleotides: 5. CDR3 length equals 15 residues. Written as DNA, the CDR3 is TGTGCCAGCAGCAAGACAGGGACCTCTGGAAACACCATATATTTT. Protein sequence: CASSKTGTSGNTIYF.

This chain joins TRBV29-1 and TRBJ1-2, with D possibly matching TRBD1 (6 bases). Germline CDR1 reads SQVTM; CDR2 reads ANQGSEA. The germline V and J ends were trimmed by 6 bases and 4 bases, with 12 bases remaining between them. The CDR3 is 12 amino acids. CDR3 sequence: CSVGAQVYGYTF. DNA of the CDR3: TGCAGCGTGGGGGCACAGGTCTATGGCTACACCTTC.

The chain joins TRBV25-1 to TRBJ2-7; 15 bases map to TRBD2. This CDR3 contains 18 residues. Trimming took 2 bases from V and 4 from J; bases not matched to a gene: 9. CDR1 and CDR2 from the germline V gene are MGHDK and SYGVNS. CDR3 DNA: TGTGCCAGCAGTGAAGGTTGGACTAGCGGGAGGGCCTTATACGAGCAGTACTTC. Translated, it gives CASSEGWTSGRALYEQYF.

The gene calls are TRBV7-2 and TRBJ2-7; D is perhaps TRBD2 (5 bases). CDR3 length: 16 residues. The V gene's germline CDR1 is SGHTA and CDR2 FQGNSA. V shed 3 bases and J shed 3 bases, with 18 bases lying between them. CDR3 in DNA: TGTGCCAGCAGCTTGGTAGGTAGCGCAAGAGACTACGAGCAGTACTTC. Translating it yields CASSLVGSARDYEQYF. The complete variable domain, with remaining parts taken from reference TRBV7-2 and TRBJ2-7, reads GAGVSQSPSNKVTEKGKDVELRCDPISGHTALYWYRQSLGQGLEFLIYFQGNSAPDKSGLPSDRFSAERTGGSVSTLTIQRTQQEDSAVYLCASSLVGSARDYEQYFGPGTRLTVT.

This rearrangement joins TRBV5-1 to TRBJ1-5; D uncertain. This CDR3 spans 14 amino acids. Germline lookup yields CDR1 SGHRS and CDR2 YFSETQ. V was clipped by 3 bases and J by 1 base, with 8 bases between them. The CDR3 DNA sequence: TGCGCCAGCAGCTCGAGTACGAGCAATCAGCCCCAGCATTTT. The encoded protein is CASSSSTSNQPQHF. The full variable domain, in which reference TRBV5-1 and TRBJ1-5 provide the parts outside the CDR3, is KAGVTQTPRYLIKTRGQQVTLSCSPISGHRSVSWYQQTPGQGLQFLFEYFSETQRNKGNFPGRFSGRQFSNSRSEMNVSTLELGDSALYLCASSSSTSNQPQHFGDGTRLSIL.

The genes are TRBV27 and TRBJ2-7, with D perhaps TRBD2 (6 bases). The ends were cut back, 0 bases at V and 3 bases at J, with 12 bases in the middle. Germline CDR1 and CDR2: MNHEY and SMNVEV (reference sequence). This CDR3 contains 15 residues. CDR3 DNA sequence: TGTGCCAGCAGTTTATCGCAGGGACTTTACTACGAGCAGTACTTC. Translated: CASSLSQGLYYEQYF.

Only a few counts were recorded for this clone. The chain combines TRBV7-8 with TRBJ1-5; D is possibly TRBD1 (6 bases). Germline V gene lookup returns CDR1 SGHVS and CDR2 FQNEAQ. Trimming removed 0 bases at V and 10 bases at J, with 16 bases between. The CDR3 loop spans 15 amino acids. CDR3 region: CASSLAGAAQGPQHF. In nucleotides, the CDR3 is TGTGCCAGCAGCTTAGCGGGGGCAGCCCAGGGCCCCCAGCATTTT.

This chain joins TRBV30 and TRBJ2-1, with unresolved D. V was shortened by 7 bases and J by 0 bases, with 13 bases between the two germline ends. The CDR3 loop spans 14 amino acids. CDR1 and CDR2 (germline): GTSNPN, SVGIG (reference sequence). CDR3 sequence (DNA): TGTGCCTACCGAACTCAAATCTCCTACAATGAGCAGTTCTTC. Protein: CAYRTQISYNEQFF.

The chain recombines TRBV5-5 with TRBJ2-7; 9 bases line up with TRBD1. Per germline, CDR1 SGHKS and CDR2 YYEKEE (reference sequence). This CDR3 spans 15 amino acids. Trimming at V came to 0 bases and at J to 3 bases, leaving 4 bases not matched to a gene. The DNA of the CDR3 is TGTGCCAGCAGCTTGGGACAGGGGGATTACTACGAGCAGTACTTC. Its protein product is CASSLGQGDYYEQYF.

This clone has a single count. The chain couples TRBV27 to TRBJ1-2; D is possibly TRBD1 (5 bases). This CDR3 is built from 14 residues. Looked up from germline, CDR1 is MNHEY and CDR2 is SMNVEV (reference sequence). V lost 4 bases and J 4 bases, leaving 13 bases between the germline ends. DNA of the CDR3: TGTGCCAGCAGTTCGGTACCAGGGTTCTATGGCTACACCTTC. Translation gives CASSSVPGFYGYTF.